This T cell receptor beta chain emerged from a study of Tregs in tolerant kidney transplant recipients. Study-level findings and limits: This study did not directly address biological reproducibility.

Trimming pared 4 bases from V and 8 bases from J, leaving 18 bases between. This CDR3 has 14 residues. Germline V gene data show CDR1 as SGHRS and CDR2 as YFSETQ. Assay: immunoSEQ multiplex PCR; the TCRdb copy retains only in-frame clones and omits some. The table lists over 60,000 clones, less than 90% of them singletons, with roughly 4% in the top ten. Comment on this clone: As yet, its antigen is unknown.

The genes are TRBV5-1 and TRBJ1-2, with a weak D call TRBD1 (5 bases). Sequencing was performed on CD4+ T cells from blood. This TCR came from a human donor in good health. This CDR3 is CASSPGTQREGYTF. DNA of the CDR3: TGCGCCAGCAGCCCTGGGACGCAAAGGGAAGGCTACACCTTC.